These 26 T cell receptor beta chains were all obtained from the same sample, sequenced in a study of blood T cells in healthy people across ages. PCR was performed a second time for about 6 to 12 cycles using a sample-barcoded 5' primer and a J-beta primer mix. Using its own MiXCR run on the 5' RACE reads, TCRdb lists one record per CDR3 protein. This sample has around 870,000 distinct CDR3 sequences; around 28% occur once, and the top ten carry roughly 17%. The sequencing input was blood. These receptors were obtained from a woman over 75 in good health.

This clonotype was observed a single time. The chain employs TRBV4-1 and TRBJ2-4; TRBD2 is a possible D gene (5 bases). Trimming stripped 4 bases from V and 8 bases from J, with 15 bases between. The germline V gene has CDR1 MGHRA and CDR2 YSYEKL. The CDR3 runs to 14 residues. CDR3 in amino acids: CASSLGSLGDIQYF. The CDR3 DNA sequence: TGCGCCAGCAGCCTGGGGAGCCTCGGGGACATTCAGTACTTC.

This clonotype was seen a handful of times. This chain uses TRBV4-1 with TRBJ2-1; the match to TRBD2 covers 7 bases. Germline assignment: CDR1 MGHRA and CDR2 YSYEKL. CDR3 length: 15 residues. With 1 base clipped from V and 7 bases from J, the junction kept 7 bases outside the gene matches. The CDR3 spells CASSQVQGGENEQFF. Here the CDR3 DNA reads TGCGCCAGCAGCCAAGTCCAGGGAGGGGAGAATGAGCAGTTCTTC.

This clonotype was seen a handful of times. A much larger clone differs by one base, so this may be a read error. This chain connects TRBV29-1 to TRBJ2-5; 7 bases agree with TRBD2. The CDR3 runs to 14 residues. Germline CDR1 reads SQVTM; CDR2 reads ANQGSEA. The chain's CDR3 is CGLDGGGGTNEQYF. The CDR3 nucleotides read TGCGGACTCGATGGGGGGGGGGGAACGAATGAGCAGTACTTC. Based on the CDR3 plus reference TRBV29-1 and TRBJ2-5, the full variable domain is SAVISQKPSRDICQRGTSLTIQCQVDSQVTMMFWYRQQPGQSLTLIATANQGSEATYESGFVIDKFPISRPNLTFSTLTVSNMSPEDSSIYLCGLDGGGGTNEQYFGPGTRLLVL.

This clonotype was observed a handful of times. This chain connects TRBV24-1 to TRBJ1-5; TRBD1 agrees at 7 bases. CDR1 and CDR2 from the germline V gene are KGHDR and SFDVKD. The CDR3 extends over 16 amino acids. After removal of 1 base from V and 4 bases from J, the junction contained 6 bases not matched to a gene. The CDR3 loop is CATSDLLGQFNQPQHF. The CDR3 bases are TGTGCCACCAGTGATTTATTGGGACAGTTTAATCAGCCCCAGCATTTT.

This clonotype has more than one count but fewer than ten. The V call is TRBV6-2 or TRBV6-3, the J call TRBJ1-1; 8 nucleotides align to TRBD1. CDR3 length equals 14 residues. The germline CDR1 and CDR2 sequences are MNHEY and SVGEGT. V was clipped by 9 bases and J by 4 bases; unmatched bases: 10. In nucleotides, the CDR3 is TGTGCCAGTAGACCAGGACAGGGCCGCACTGAAGCTTTCTTT. This translates into CASRPGQGRTEAFF.

This clonotype was observed a handful of times. J is TRBJ1-2 and V is TRBV20-1; D not resolved. The germline V gene encodes CDR1 DFQATT and CDR2 SNEGSKA (reference sequence). The CDR3 is 16 amino acids. V shed 1 base and J shed 5 bases, with 20 bases lying between them. The CDR3 loop is CSARAEAGGRFYGYTF. The CDR3 DNA reads TGCAGTGCTAGAGCCGAGGCAGGAGGAAGGTTTTATGGCTACACCTTC.

Many counts were recorded for this clonotype. The chain carries TRBV6-6 and TRBJ2-3; D not certain. The CDR3 has 14 residues. V lost 4 bases to trimming and J lost 2 bases, with 10 bases between them. Per germline, CDR1 MNHNY and CDR2 SVGAGI (reference sequence). CDR3 nucleotides: TGTGCCAGCAGTTTGAACCGGTACACAGATACGCAGTATTTT. Translated: CASSLNRYTDTQYF.

This clonotype was detected ten times or more. The chain couples TRBV10-3 to TRBJ2-3; 10 bases are a match to TRBD2. V shed 7 bases, J shed 6 bases, and the junction held 7 bases outside the gene matches. Germline CDR1 ENHRY, CDR2 SYGVKD. The CDR3 runs to 14 residues. This CDR3 reads CAINPAGGQDTQYF. DNA of the CDR3: TGTGCCATCAACCCAGCGGGGGGGCAGGATACGCAGTATTTT.

This clonotype has a count of ten or more. The chain employs TRBV3-1 and TRBJ1-2, with D unclear. This CDR3 contains 15 residues. Trimming took 5 bases from V and 4 from J, leaving 17 bases between them. Per the germline V gene, CDR1 is LGHDT and CDR2 is YNNKEL (reference sequence). The chain's CDR3 is CASSFDMTGLYGYTF. CDR3 nucleotides: TGTGCCAGCAGCTTCGATATGACGGGTCTCTATGGCTACACCTTC. Full variable domain (outside the CDR3, taken from reference TRBV3-1 and TRBJ1-2): DTAVSQTPKYLVTQMGNDKSIKCEQNLGHDTMYWYKQDSKKFLKIMFSYNNKELIINETVPNRFSPKSPDKAHLNLHINSLELGDSAVYFCASSFDMTGLYGYTFGSGTRLTVV.

This clonotype was seen repeatedly, ten times or more. This CDR3 is CASSYTGTKNIQYF. For the CDR3, the DNA is TGTGCCAGCAGTTATACCGGAACCAAAAACATTCAGTACTTC. The chain has TRBV6-2 or TRBV6-3 and TRBJ2-4, with unresolved D. V was shortened by 3 bases and J by 2 bases, with 8 bases between the two germline ends. Per the germline V gene, CDR1 is MNHEY and CDR2 is SVGEGT. The CDR3 sequence is 14 residues long.

This clonotype has more than one count but fewer than ten. V gene TRBV6-2 or TRBV6-3 combines with J gene TRBJ2-5; possibly TRBD1 for D (5 bases). V lost 7 bases to trimming and J lost 5 bases, with 20 bases between them. The CDR3 length is 15 residues. The germline CDR1 and CDR2 sequences are MNHEY and SVGEGT. The CDR3 loop is CASTNGWGVLETQYF. The CDR3 DNA sequence: TGTGCCAGCACTAACGGTTGGGGCGTTTTGGAGACCCAGTACTTC.

This clonotype was detected only a few times. The chain employs TRBV6-2 or TRBV6-3 and TRBJ2-1; perhaps TRBD2 as D (5 bases). The closer fit of TRBJ2-7 to the DNA end suggests the J call may be wrong. The CDR3 is made up of 15 amino acids. From germline, CDR1 is MNHEY and CDR2 SVGEGT. The CDR3 DNA sequence: TGTGCCAGCAGAGATGACGGACTCAGCTACAATGAGCAGTACTTC. Its protein is CASRDDGLSYNEQYF.

This clonotype was seen only a few times. Being one base from a much bigger clone, this may be a read error. The rearrangement links TRBV7-2 to TRBJ2-1, with 8 bases fitting TRBD2. The germline V gene has CDR1 SGHTA and CDR2 FQGNSA. The CDR3 is 17 residues long. J gave up 5 bases and V 5 bases, and 14 bases lay outside the gene matches. DNA of the CDR3: TGTGCCAGCAGCCCCCAACGACTAGCGAGGGTGAACAATGAGCAGTTCTTC. Translated, it gives CASSPQRLARVNNEQFF.

The table lists this clonotype with many counts. The chain has TRBV7-2 and TRBJ2-5, with a weak D call TRBD2 (5 bases). With 2 bases removed from V and 3 bases from J, the gap between germline ends came to 7 bases. Germline loops: CDR1 SGHTA, CDR2 FQGNSA. The CDR3 length is 13 residues. The CDR3 loop reads CASSLTRKETQYF. The CDR3 DNA is TGTGCCAGCAGCTTAACTAGGAAAGAGACCCAGTACTTC.

The chain couples TRBV20-1 to TRBJ1-1, with 7 positions matching TRBD1. With 1 base clipped from V and 5 bases from J, the junction kept 7 bases outside the gene matches. The CDR3 is 14 amino acids. Germline CDR1 DFQATT, CDR2 SNEGSKA (reference sequence). CDR3 protein: CSARARPGGTEAFF. CDR3 in DNA: TGCAGTGCTAGAGCCAGGCCAGGGGGAACTGAAGCTTTCTTT.

This rearrangement joins TRBV29-1 to TRBJ2-7; 12 positions agree with TRBD1. The CDR3 spans 15 residues. With V trimmed by 0 bases and J by 2 bases, 2 bases remained unmatched. CDR1 is SQVTM and CDR2 is ANQGSEA in the germline V gene. CDR3 nucleotides: TGCAGCGTTGAAGATGGGACAGGGGGCCCCTACGAGCAGTACTTC. Translated, it gives CSVEDGTGGPYEQYF.

This clonotype was detected only a few times. One junction end does not reproduce the germline sequence, and a read error may be involved. The rearrangement links TRBV12-3 or TRBV12-4 to TRBJ1-4; D is unclear. The CDR3 is 12 residues long. CDR3 region: CASSLFEEKRFF. The CDR3 DNA is TGTGCCAGCAGTTTATTTGAGGAAAAACGGTTTTTT.

This clonotype was observed at least ten times. J is TRBJ2-1 and V is TRBV29-1; 8 bases are shared with TRBD2. In germline, CDR1 is SQVTM, CDR2 ANQGSEA. The V gene end was trimmed by 6 bases and the J gene end by 7 bases; junction bases not matched to a gene: 11. The CDR3 spans 14 residues. CDR3 in amino acids: CSVLRGGEGNEQFF. The CDR3 bases are TGCAGCGTCCTTCGGGGGGGAGAAGGTAATGAGCAGTTCTTC.

This clonotype has a count of ten or more. The chain couples TRBV10-2 to TRBJ2-7; TRBD1 matches 8 bases. Looked up from germline, CDR1 is WSHSY and CDR2 is SAAADI. This CDR3 contains 14 residues. V was pared by 5 bases and J by 0 bases, with 3 bases of the junction left unmatched. The CDR3 reads CASSPGQVSYEQYF. CDR3 coding DNA: TGCGCCAGCAGTCCGGGACAGGTCTCCTACGAGCAGTACTTC.

V usage is TRBV9 and J usage is TRBJ2-2, with unresolved D. The germline V gene encodes CDR1 SGDLS and CDR2 YYNGEE. Trimming pared 4 bases from V and 1 base from J, leaving 14 bases between. The CDR3 has 16 residues. The CDR3 region is CASSIAHRENTGELFF. The DNA for the CDR3 is TGTGCCAGCAGCATAGCCCATAGGGAGAACACCGGGGAGCTGTTTTTT. The whole variable domain, remainder taken from reference TRBV9 and TRBJ2-2, is DSGVTQTPKHLITATGQRVTLRCSPRSGDLSVYWYQQSLDQGLQFLIQYYNGEERAKGNILERFSAQQFPDLHSELNLSSLELGDSALYFCASSIAHRENTGELFFGEGSRLTVL.

This clonotype was detected many times. The genes are TRBV7-8 and TRBJ1-2; D not certain. The CDR3 length is 13 residues. Germline CDR1 and CDR2: SGHVS and FQNEAQ. Between the trimmed V and J ends, which lost 2 bases and 7 bases, there was a span of 11 bases. Here the CDR3 reads CASSLKGESGYTF. The CDR3 DNA reads as TGTGCCAGCAGCTTAAAGGGAGAAAGTGGCTACACCTTC. The whole variable domain, filled in from reference TRBV7-8 and TRBJ1-2, reads GAGVSQSPRYKVAKRGQDVALRCDPISGHVSLFWYQQALGQGPEFLTYFQNEAQLDKSGLPSDRFFAERPEGSVSTLKIQRTQQEDSAVYLCASSLKGESGYTFGSGTRLTVV.

There are a few counts of this clonotype. This chain joins TRBV19 and TRBJ2-5; 9 positions agree with TRBD1. There are 14 residues in the CDR3. Germline assignment: CDR1 LNHDA and CDR2 SQIVND (reference sequence). V shed 5 bases, J shed 1 base, and the junction held 2 bases outside the gene matches. The DNA for the CDR3 is TGTGCCAGTAGTTGGGGACAGGGCCAAGAGACCCAGTACTTC. This gives the protein CASSWGQGQETQYF. Full variable domain (rest looked up from reference TRBV19 and TRBJ2-5): DGGITQSPKYLFRKEGQNVTLSCEQNLNHDAMYWYRQDPGQGLRLIYYSQIVNDFQKGDIAEGYSVSREKKESFPLTVTSAQKNPTAFYLCASSWGQGQETQYFGPGTRLLVL.

This clonotype occurred many times. The V call is TRBV7-2, the J call TRBJ2-1; 10 bases are shared with TRBD1. Germline values: CDR1 SGHTA, CDR2 FQGNSA. This CDR3 is 13 amino acids long. The V and J ends lost 3 bases and 9 bases, in that order; junction bases with no gene match: 2. The DNA for the CDR3 is TGTGCCAGCAGCTTGGGACAGGGGACTGAGCAGTTCTTC. Translated, it gives CASSLGQGTEQFF.

This clonotype was counted many times. The chain carries TRBV4-2 and TRBJ2-3; D possibly matches TRBD1 or TRBD2 (5 bases each). CDR1 is LGHNA, CDR2 YNFKEQ, per germline. Between the trimmed V and J ends, which lost 7 bases and 2 bases, there was a span of 16 bases. CDR3 length: 15 amino acids. The DNA for the CDR3 is TGTGCCAGCACCCCCCAGAGGGGCCCCACAGATACGCAGTATTTT. Amino acid sequence: CASTPQRGPTDTQYF.

Ten or more counts support this clonotype. CDR3 in DNA: TGCAGTGCTAGTCCTTTAGCGGGGGGGCCCTCGGCCTACAATGAGCAGTTCTTC. Translating gives CSASPLAGGPSAYNEQFF. V usage is TRBV20-1 and J usage is TRBJ2-1, with TRBD2 matching over 11 bases. The junction had 12 bases not matched to a gene; V was cut back by 3 bases and J by 2 bases. The germline V gene encodes CDR1 DFQATT and CDR2 SNEGSKA (reference sequence). This CDR3 has 18 amino acids.

With regard to this clonotype: This sequence may be a read error, since a much larger clone differs from it by one base. The chain employs TRBV9 and TRBJ2-1, with D perhaps TRBD2 (5 bases). The CDR3 extends over 15 amino acids. CDR1 and CDR2 (germline): SGDLS, YYNGEE. In nucleotides, the CDR3 is TGTGCCGGCAGCGTAGACTACCCTTCCTACAATGAGCAGTTCTTC. Translating it yields CAGSVDYPSYNEQFF.